A selection of T cell receptor beta chains follows, all from one sample in a study of PD-1 blockade in classical Hodgkin lymphoma. TCRdb's table, derived via immunoSEQ multiplex PCR, lists solely in-frame clones and lacks some. The sample has 11,000 to 15,000 clones, 70% to 90% seen once. Material: peripheral blood mononuclear cells (PBMCs), obtained before the fourth cycle of nivolumab. These receptor sequences come from a human donor with classical Hodgkin lymphoma. Each CDR3 is given with its conserved first and last residue. Fields, in order: V gene, clone size, J gene, D gene, CDR3 protein, CDR3 DNA. The D gene is left open where the match is weak. Only some rows state a clone size, as once, few, many or a class for expanded clones.

TRBV28	.	TRBJ1-6	.	CASRSGAGAYNSPLHF	TGTGCCAGCAGATCAGGGGCCGGGGCCTATAATTCACCCCTCCACTTT
TRBV4-2	.	TRBJ1-2	TRBD1	CASSLQGGGDYGYTF	TGTGCCAGCAGCCTGCAGGGGGGGGGAGACTATGGCTACACCTTC
TRBV12-5	once	TRBJ1-4	TRBD1	CASGVGQGREKLFF	TGTGCTAGTGGCGTGGGACAGGGAAGGGAAAAACTGTTTTTT
TRBV28	.	TRBJ1-2	.	CASRSAGKNSTYGYTF	TGTGCCAGCAGATCAGCAGGGAAGAATAGTACCTATGGCTACACCTTC
TRBV2	.	TRBJ2-7	.	CASSDWRQESRGEQYF	TGTGCCAGCAGTGATTGGAGGCAGGAGTCCCGGGGCGAGCAGTACTTC
TRBV10-3	.	TRBJ2-3	.	CAISGDLTDTQYF	TGTGCCATCAGTGGGGACCTCACAGATACGCAGTATTTT
TRBV6-1	.	TRBJ1-5	TRBD1	CASSGLGTVSNQPQHF	TGTGCCAGCAGTGGACTCGGGACAGTTAGCAATCAGCCCCAGCATTTT
TRBV4-3	.	TRBJ1-6	.	CASSQDPTGTSSSYNSPLHF	TGCGCCAGCAGCCAAGATCCCACCGGGACATCGAGCTCCTATAATTCACCCCTCCACTTT
TRBV28	few	TRBJ2-1	TRBD1	CASSFPSGTGTHNEQFF	TGTGCCAGCAGTTTCCCCTCCGGGACAGGGACCCACAATGAGCAGTTCTTC
TRBV10-3	.	TRBJ1-2	.	CAINREGDYGYTF	TGTGCCATTAACAGGGAGGGGGACTATGGCTACACCTTC
TRBV5-1	.	TRBJ2-3	.	CASSTETDTQYF	TGCGCCAGCAGCACTGAGACAGATACGCAGTATTTT
TRBV7-9	.	TRBJ2-7	TRBD2	CASSLFVLAGVDEQYF	TGTGCCAGCAGCTTATTTGTACTAGCGGGGGTCGACGAGCAGTACTTC
TRBV7-9	.	TRBJ2-1	TRBD2	CASSFGGGRYNEQFF	TGTGCCAGCAGCTTCGGCGGGGGACGTTACAATGAGCAGTTCTTC
TRBV30	.	TRBJ1-2	.	CAWSLRGGYTF	TGTGCCTGGAGCCTCCGGGGAGGCTACACCTTC
TRBV6-5	.	TRBJ1-2	TRBD1	CASRGQGAPNYGYTF	TGTGCCAGCAGGGGACAGGGGGCACCTAACTATGGCTACACCTTC
TRBV7-8	.	TRBJ2-6	TRBD1	CASRQPTGGAGGANVLTF	TGTGCCAGCAGACAGCCGACAGGGGGCGCCGGGGGGGCCAACGTCCTGACTTTC
TRBV19	.	TRBJ1-3	.	CASRIGYTIYF	TGTGCCAGCCGGATCGGGTACACCATATATTTT
TRBV7-8	.	TRBJ1-1	.	CASSFILRGANTEAFF	TGTGCCAGCAGCTTCATCCTCAGGGGCGCGAACACTGAAGCTTTCTTT
TRBV10-3	.	TRBJ2-5	TRBD1	CAISQTGEETQYF	TGTGCCATCAGCCAAACAGGGGAAGAGACCCAGTACTTC
TRBV28	.	TRBJ2-5	TRBD2	CASSSIPGLEEGNGEETQYF	TGTGCCAGCAGTTCCATACCGGGACTAGAGGAAGGGAACGGGGAAGAGACCCAGTACTTC
TRBV6-1	.	TRBJ1-2	.	CASSAATGYYGYTF	TGTGCCAGCAGTGCCGCGACAGGTTACTATGGCTACACCTTC
TRBV4-1	.	TRBJ1-2	.	CASRVEGVSGYTF	TGCGCCAGCAGGGTGGAGGGGGTGAGTGGCTACACCTTC
TRBV27	.	TRBJ2-5	TRBD1	CASSFDRGWETQYF	TGTGCCAGCAGTTTCGACAGGGGGTGGGAGACCCAGTACTTC
TRBV5-6	few	TRBJ2-3	TRBD1	CASSFAGQGSTDTQYF	TGTGCCAGCAGCTTCGCCGGACAGGGTAGCACAGATACGCAGTATTTT
TRBV9	.	TRBJ2-5	TRBD2	CASSSEGGTGGETQYF	TGTGCCAGCAGCTCCGAGGGAGGGACTGGCGGTGAGACCCAGTACTTC
TRBV11-2	.	TRBJ1-2	TRBD1	CASSLGRGGSTF	TGTGCCAGCAGCTTGGGCAGGGGGGGGTCCACCTTC
TRBV5-1	.	TRBJ2-7	TRBD2	CASSSVGAGMGEQYF	TGCGCCAGCAGCTCCGTGGGAGCGGGGATGGGCGAGCAGTACTTC
TRBV19	.	TRBJ2-7	TRBD2	CAPPEGLSGGSYEQYF	TGTGCCCCTCCGGAGGGTTTAAGCGGGGGGTCATACGAGCAGTACTTC
TRBV4-3	.	TRBJ2-5	.	CASSQGLREAGETQYF	TGCGCCAGCAGCCAAGGCCTCCGAGAGGCGGGGGAGACCCAGTACTTC
TRBV9	few	TRBJ1-1	.	CASSVGVGASSEAFF	TGTGCCAGCAGCGTAGGAGTGGGGGCCTCTTCTGAAGCTTTCTTT
TRBV19	.	TRBJ1-1	.	CASSTSGTVYTEAFF	TGTGCCAGTAGTACCTCCGGGACCGTGTATACTGAAGCTTTCTTT
TRBV15	.	TRBJ1-6	.	CATSRDRLGNNSPLHF	TGTGCCACCAGCAGAGATAGGTTAGGTAATAATTCACCCCTCCACTTT
TRBV7-3	.	TRBJ1-6	.	CASSPRGGERSPLHF	TGTGCCAGCAGCCCCCGCGGTGGCGAGAGGTCACCCCTCCACTTT
TRBV29-1	once	TRBJ2-3	.	CSVEGWGVPDTQYF	TGCAGCGTTGAAGGGTGGGGGGTCCCTGATACGCAGTATTTT
TRBV28	.	TRBJ1-5	.	CASSFSKLEGVRNQPQHF	TGTGCCAGCAGTTTTTCGAAACTGGAGGGCGTAAGGAATCAGCCCCAGCATTTT
TRBV5-1	.	TRBJ2-2	.	CASSLAGPPELFF	TGCGCCAGCAGCTTGGCGGGACCCCCTGAACTGTTTTTT
TRBV6-1	.	TRBJ1-2	TRBD1	CASTEGTGSHYTF	TGTGCCAGCACTGAGGGGACAGGCTCCCATTACACCTTC
TRBV10-3	.	TRBJ2-1	.	CAISGGRVDEQFF	TGTGCCATCAGCGGAGGCCGGGTGGATGAGCAGTTCTTC
TRBV30	.	TRBJ2-1	.	CAWSVRRNEQFF	TGTGCCTGGAGTGTACGCAGGAATGAGCAGTTCTTC
TRBV4-1	once	TRBJ2-3	.	CASSQATDTQYF	TGCGCCAGCAGCCAAGCAACAGATACGCAGTATTTT
TRBV6-5	.	TRBJ2-3	.	CASSNQDTQYF	TGTGCCAGCAGCAACCAAGATACGCAGTATTTT